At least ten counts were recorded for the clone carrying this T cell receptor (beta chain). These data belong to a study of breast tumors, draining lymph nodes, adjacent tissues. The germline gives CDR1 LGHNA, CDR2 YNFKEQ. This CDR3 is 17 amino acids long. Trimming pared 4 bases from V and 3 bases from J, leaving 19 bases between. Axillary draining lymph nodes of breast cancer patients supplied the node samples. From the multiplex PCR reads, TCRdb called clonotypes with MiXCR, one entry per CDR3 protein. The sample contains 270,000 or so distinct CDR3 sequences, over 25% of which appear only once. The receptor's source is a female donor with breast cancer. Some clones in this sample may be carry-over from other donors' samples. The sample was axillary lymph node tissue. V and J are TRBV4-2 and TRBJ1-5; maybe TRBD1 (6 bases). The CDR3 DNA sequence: TGTGCCAGCAGCCTACGTGCCGAGGGGGTCTCCAATCAGCCCCAGCATTTT. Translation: CASSLRAEGVSNQPQHF.